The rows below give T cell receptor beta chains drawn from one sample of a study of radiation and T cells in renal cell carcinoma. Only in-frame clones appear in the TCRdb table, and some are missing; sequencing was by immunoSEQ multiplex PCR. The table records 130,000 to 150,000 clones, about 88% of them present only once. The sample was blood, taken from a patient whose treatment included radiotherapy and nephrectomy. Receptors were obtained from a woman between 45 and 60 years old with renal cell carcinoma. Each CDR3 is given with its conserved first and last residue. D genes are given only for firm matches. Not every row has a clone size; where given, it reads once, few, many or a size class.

CDR3nt: TGTGCCAGCGGGAACTTCACGCTTGCGGAGCAGTACTTC; CDR3aa: CASGNFTLAEQYF; abundance: NA; j_gene: TRBJ2-7; v_gene: TRBV9; d_gene: NA
CDR3nt: TGTGCCAGCAGCCAAGATTCACAGTTATCTCTCCCCACCTTC; CDR3aa: CASSQDSQLSLPTF; abundance: NA; j_gene: TRBJ1-2; v_gene: TRBV14; d_gene: NA
CDR3nt: TGTGCCAGCAGCAAGACCGGGACACCCAGGAGGGATACGCAGTATTTT; CDR3aa: CASSKTGTPRRDTQYF; abundance: NA; j_gene: TRBJ2-3; v_gene: TRBV9; d_gene: NA
CDR3nt: TGTGCCAGCAGCTTAAGAGGGCCTGGACAGCCCCAGCATTTT; CDR3aa: CASSLRGPGQPQHF; abundance: NA; j_gene: TRBJ1-5; v_gene: TRBV7-2; d_gene: NA
CDR3nt: TGTGCCAGCAGTGAAATTCAGGGAGGAAGCTATGGCTACACCTTC; CDR3aa: CASSEIQGGSYGYTF; abundance: NA; j_gene: TRBJ1-2; v_gene: TRBV6-1; d_gene: NA
CDR3nt: TGTGCCAGCAGTGTAAGGGGGCAGGAGGACTATGGCTACACCTTC; CDR3aa: CASSVRGQEDYGYTF; abundance: NA; j_gene: TRBJ1-2; v_gene: TRBV9; d_gene: TRBD1
CDR3nt: TGTGCCAGCAGCGGGTTAGCGAGAGATACGCAGTATTTT; CDR3aa: CASSGLARDTQYF; abundance: NA; j_gene: TRBJ2-3; v_gene: TRBV14; d_gene: NA
CDR3nt: TGTGCCAGTAGTATTTTCTCTCTCGGGCAGATACCTAATCAGCCCCAGCATTTT; CDR3aa: CASSIFSLGQIPNQPQHF; abundance: NA; j_gene: TRBJ1-5; v_gene: TRBV19; d_gene: NA
CDR3nt: TGTGCCAGCACACTAGCGGGTAAAGAGACCCAGTACTTC; CDR3aa: CASTLAGKETQYF; abundance: NA; j_gene: TRBJ2-5; v_gene: TRBV28; d_gene: TRBD2
CDR3nt: TGTGCCATCAGTGAAGTGGCTAACTATGGCTACACCTTC; CDR3aa: CAISEVANYGYTF; abundance: NA; j_gene: TRBJ1-2; v_gene: TRBV10-3; d_gene: NA
CDR3nt: TGTGCCAGCAGTGAAAGGGACAAGGGGTCATACTATGGCTACACCTTC; CDR3aa: CASSERDKGSYYGYTF; abundance: NA; j_gene: TRBJ1-2; v_gene: TRBV2; d_gene: NA
CDR3nt: TGTGCCAGCAGCTTAGGCGGGGGCACAGATACGCAGTGTTTT; CDR3aa: CASSLGGGTDTQCF; abundance: NA; j_gene: TRBJ2-3; v_gene: TRBV11-3; d_gene: NA
CDR3nt: TGTGCCAGCAGCTACTCTCCGGGAGTTGAAGCTTTCTTT; CDR3aa: CASSYSPGVEAFF; abundance: NA; j_gene: TRBJ1-1; v_gene: TRBV7-9; d_gene: NA
CDR3nt: TGTGCCATCAGGGCGGGACCGAGAAATGAAAAACTGTTTTTT; CDR3aa: CAIRAGPRNEKLFF; abundance: NA; j_gene: TRBJ1-4; v_gene: TRBV10-3; d_gene: NA
CDR3nt: TGTGCCAGTAGTATCCGGACAGGGGCATCCTACGAGCAGTACTTC; CDR3aa: CASSIRTGASYEQYF; abundance: NA; j_gene: TRBJ2-7; v_gene: TRBV19; d_gene: TRBD1
CDR3nt: TGTGCCACTCTGCGGGGGACGAACACTGAAGCTTTCTTT; CDR3aa: CATLRGTNTEAFF; abundance: NA; j_gene: TRBJ1-1; v_gene: TRBV6-5; d_gene: NA
CDR3nt: TGCGCCAGCAGCTACGGGACGGGTAGTTCCTACGAGCAGTACTTC; CDR3aa: CASSYGTGSSYEQYF; abundance: once; j_gene: TRBJ2-7; v_gene: TRBV5-1; d_gene: NA
CDR3nt: TGTGCCAGCAGAGATGACGGCCTGGGGGGCTACACCTTC; CDR3aa: CASRDDGLGGYTF; abundance: NA; j_gene: TRBJ1-2; v_gene: TRBV9; d_gene: NA
CDR3nt: TGTGCCAGCGTTAAGGGGGCGGAGGAAGATACGCAGTATTTT; CDR3aa: CASVKGAEEDTQYF; abundance: NA; j_gene: TRBJ2-3; v_gene: TRBV7-2; d_gene: TRBD1
CDR3nt: TGTGCCAGCAGCTCCAGGGGCGGGGGGGAGGCCCAGTACTTC; CDR3aa: CASSSRGGGEAQYF; abundance: NA; j_gene: TRBJ2-5; v_gene: TRBV2; d_gene: TRBD2
CDR3nt: TGTGCCAGCAGTTACCGACGGACAGGGGGCGGTCAGCCCCAGCATTTT; CDR3aa: CASSYRRTGGGQPQHF; abundance: NA; j_gene: TRBJ1-5; v_gene: TRBV6-5; d_gene: TRBD1
CDR3nt: TGTGCCAGCAGCTCCCGACCGGGACTAGCGGGAGGATCGACCTACGAGCAGTACTTC; CDR3aa: CASSSRPGLAGGSTYEQYF; abundance: NA; j_gene: TRBJ2-7; v_gene: TRBV7-8; d_gene: TRBD2